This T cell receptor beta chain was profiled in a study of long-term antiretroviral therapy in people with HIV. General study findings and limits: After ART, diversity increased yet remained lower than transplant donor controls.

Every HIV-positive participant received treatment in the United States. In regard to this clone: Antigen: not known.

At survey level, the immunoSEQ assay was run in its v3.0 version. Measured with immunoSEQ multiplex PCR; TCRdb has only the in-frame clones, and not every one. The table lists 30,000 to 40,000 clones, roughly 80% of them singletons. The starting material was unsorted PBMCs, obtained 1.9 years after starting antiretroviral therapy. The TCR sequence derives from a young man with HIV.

CDR3 DNA sequence: TGTGCCAGCAGCAAAAAGGGGGGCTCTGGGGCCAACGTCCTGACTTTC. The encoded protein is CASSKKGGSGANVLTF. The V and J genes are TRBV7-3 and TRBJ2-6, with D perhaps being TRBD1 or TRBD2 (6 bases each). The V end was cut by 5 bases, the J end by 0 bases, with 11 bases between. Germline V gene lookup returns CDR1 SGHTA and CDR2 FQGTGA. The CDR3 sequence is 16 residues long.